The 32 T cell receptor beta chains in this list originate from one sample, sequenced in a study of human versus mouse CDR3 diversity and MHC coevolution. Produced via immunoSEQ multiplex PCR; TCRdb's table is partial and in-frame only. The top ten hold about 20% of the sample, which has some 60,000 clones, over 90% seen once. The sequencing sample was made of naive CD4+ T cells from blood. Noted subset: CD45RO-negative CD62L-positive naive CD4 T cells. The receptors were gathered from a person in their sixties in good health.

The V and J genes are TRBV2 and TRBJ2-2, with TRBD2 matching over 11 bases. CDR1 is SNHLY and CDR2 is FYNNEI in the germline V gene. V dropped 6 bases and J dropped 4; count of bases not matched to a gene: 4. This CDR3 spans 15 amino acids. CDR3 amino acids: CASRGLAGGTGELFF. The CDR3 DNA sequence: TGTGCCAGCAGGGGGCTAGCGGGAGGCACCGGGGAGCTGTTTTTT.

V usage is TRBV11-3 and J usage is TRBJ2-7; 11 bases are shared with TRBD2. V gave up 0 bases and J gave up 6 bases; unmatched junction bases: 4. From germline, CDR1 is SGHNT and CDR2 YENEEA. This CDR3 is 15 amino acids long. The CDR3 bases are TGTGCCAGCAGCTTAGACCTAGCGGGAGGCGTCGAGCAGTACTTC. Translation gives CASSLDLAGGVEQYF.

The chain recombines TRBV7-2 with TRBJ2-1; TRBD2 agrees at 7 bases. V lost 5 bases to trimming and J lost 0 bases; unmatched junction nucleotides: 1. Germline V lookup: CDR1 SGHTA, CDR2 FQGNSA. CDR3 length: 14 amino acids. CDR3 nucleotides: TGTGCCAGCAGCCGGGGGGACTCCTACAATGAGCAGTTCTTC. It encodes CASSRGDSYNEQFF. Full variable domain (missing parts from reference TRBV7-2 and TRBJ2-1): GAGVSQSPSNKVTEKGKDVELRCDPISGHTALYWYRQSLGQGLEFLIYFQGNSAPDKSGLPSDRFSAERTGGSVSTLTIQRTQQEDSAVYLCASSRGDSYNEQFFGPGTRLTVL.

The CDR3 DNA reads TGTGCCAGCAACGAGGACGGGAGTGCTTCCTACGAGCAGTACTTC. Protein sequence: CASNEDGSASYEQYF. This sequence joins TRBV9 and TRBJ2-7, with D possibly matching TRBD2 (6 bases). The V gene lost 6 bases and the J gene lost 1 base, with 17 bases spanning the gap. CDR3 length: 15 amino acids. Germline V gene data show CDR1 as SGDLS and CDR2 as YYNGEE.

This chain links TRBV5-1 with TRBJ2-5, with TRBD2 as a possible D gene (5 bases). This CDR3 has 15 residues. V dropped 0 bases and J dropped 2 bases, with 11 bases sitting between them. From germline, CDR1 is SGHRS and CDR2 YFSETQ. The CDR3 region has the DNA TGCGCCAGCAGCTTGGAATCGGGGAATCAAGAGACCCAGTACTTC. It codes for CASSLESGNQETQYF. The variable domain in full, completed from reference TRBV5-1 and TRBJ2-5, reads KAGVTQTPRYLIKTRGQQVTLSCSPISGHRSVSWYQQTPGQGLQFLFEYFSETQRNKGNFPGRFSGRQFSNSRSEMNVSTLELGDSALYLCASSLESGNQETQYFGPGTRLLVL.

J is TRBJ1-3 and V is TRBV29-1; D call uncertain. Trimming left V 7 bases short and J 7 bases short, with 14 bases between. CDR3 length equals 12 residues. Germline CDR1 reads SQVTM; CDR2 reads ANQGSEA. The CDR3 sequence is CSAAQPGNTIYF. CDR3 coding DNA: TGCAGCGCTGCCCAGCCGGGTAACACCATATATTTT. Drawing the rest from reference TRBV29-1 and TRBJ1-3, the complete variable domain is SAVISQKPSRDICQRGTSLTIQCQVDSQVTMMFWYRQQPGQSLTLIATANQGSEATYESGFVIDKFPISRPNLTFSTLTVSNMSPEDSSIYLCSAAQPGNTIYFGEGSWLTVV.

The CDR3 protein is CASSLGTSGQRTGELFF. Here the CDR3 DNA reads TGTGCCAGCTCACTTGGGACTAGCGGCCAAAGAACCGGGGAGCTGTTTTTT. The gene calls are TRBV18 and TRBJ2-2, with 11 bases aligning to TRBD2. Germline V gene sequence: CDR1 KGHSH, CDR2 LQKENI. V shed 4 bases, J shed 5 bases, and the junction held 9 bases outside the gene matches. The CDR3 runs to 17 residues.

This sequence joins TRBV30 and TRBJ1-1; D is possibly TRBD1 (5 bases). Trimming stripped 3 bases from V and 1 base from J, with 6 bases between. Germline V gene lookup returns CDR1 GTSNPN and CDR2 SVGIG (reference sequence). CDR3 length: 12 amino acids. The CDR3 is CAWSGGNTEAFF. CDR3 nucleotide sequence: TGTGCCTGGAGCGGGGGGAACACTGAAGCTTTCTTT.

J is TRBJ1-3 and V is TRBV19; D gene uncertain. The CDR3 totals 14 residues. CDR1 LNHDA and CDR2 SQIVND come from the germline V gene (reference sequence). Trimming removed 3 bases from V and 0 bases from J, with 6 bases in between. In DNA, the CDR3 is TGTGCCAGTAGTATTGTCAGCTCTGGAAACACCATATATTTT. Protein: CASSIVSSGNTIYF.

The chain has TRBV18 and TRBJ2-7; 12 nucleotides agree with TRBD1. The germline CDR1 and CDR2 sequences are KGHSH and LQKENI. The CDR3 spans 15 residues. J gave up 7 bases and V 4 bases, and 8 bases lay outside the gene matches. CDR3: CASSLQGQGASEQYF. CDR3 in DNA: TGTGCCAGCTCACTACAGGGACAGGGGGCGAGTGAGCAGTACTTC.

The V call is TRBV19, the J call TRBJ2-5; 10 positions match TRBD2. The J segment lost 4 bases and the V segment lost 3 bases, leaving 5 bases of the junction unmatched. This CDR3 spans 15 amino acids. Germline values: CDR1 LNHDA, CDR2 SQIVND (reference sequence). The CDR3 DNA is TGTGCCAGTAGTATTGCTAGCGGGAGTGGAGAGACCCAGTACTTC. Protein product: CASSIASGSGETQYF.

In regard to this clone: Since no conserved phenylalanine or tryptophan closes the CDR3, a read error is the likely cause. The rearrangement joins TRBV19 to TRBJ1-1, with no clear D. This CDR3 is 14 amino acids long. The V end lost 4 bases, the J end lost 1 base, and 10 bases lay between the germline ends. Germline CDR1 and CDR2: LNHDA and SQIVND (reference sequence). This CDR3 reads CASSRREKNTEAFL. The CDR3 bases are TGTGCCAGTAGTAGACGGGAAAAGAACACTGAAGCTTTCCTT.

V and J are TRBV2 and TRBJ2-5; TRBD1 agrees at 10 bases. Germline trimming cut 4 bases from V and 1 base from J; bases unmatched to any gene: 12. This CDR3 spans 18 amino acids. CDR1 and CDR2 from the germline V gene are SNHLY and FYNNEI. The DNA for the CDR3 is TGTGCCAGCAGTGGACGGGACAGGGGCCAACTCCTCCAAGAGACCCAGTACTTC. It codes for CASSGRDRGQLLQETQYF.

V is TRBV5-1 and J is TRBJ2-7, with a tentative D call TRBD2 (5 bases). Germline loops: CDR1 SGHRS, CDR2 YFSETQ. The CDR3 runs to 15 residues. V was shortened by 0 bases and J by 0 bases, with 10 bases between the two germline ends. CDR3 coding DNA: TGCGCCAGCAGCTTGGCGCCGGGGAGCTCCTACGAGCAGTACTTC. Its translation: CASSLAPGSSYEQYF.

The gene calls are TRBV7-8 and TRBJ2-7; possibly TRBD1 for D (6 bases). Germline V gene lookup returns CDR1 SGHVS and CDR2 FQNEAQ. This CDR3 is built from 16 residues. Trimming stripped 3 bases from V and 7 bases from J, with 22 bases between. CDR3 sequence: CASSFSDREAQGEQYF. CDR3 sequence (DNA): TGTGCCAGCAGCTTTTCAGATCGAGAGGCCCAGGGGGAGCAGTACTTC.

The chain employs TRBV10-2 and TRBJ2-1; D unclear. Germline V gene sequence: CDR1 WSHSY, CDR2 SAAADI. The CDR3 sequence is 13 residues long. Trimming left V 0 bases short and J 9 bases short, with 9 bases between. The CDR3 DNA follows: TGCGCCAGCAGTGAGTCTGGGCTTTTTGAGCAGTTCTTC. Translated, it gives CASSESGLFEQFF.

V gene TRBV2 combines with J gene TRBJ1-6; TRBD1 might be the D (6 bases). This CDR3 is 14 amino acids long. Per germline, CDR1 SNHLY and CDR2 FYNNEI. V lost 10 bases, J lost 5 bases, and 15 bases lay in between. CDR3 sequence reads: CATLGGRNNSPLHF. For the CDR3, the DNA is TGTGCCACCCTGGGGGGGCGGAATAATTCACCCCTCCACTTT.

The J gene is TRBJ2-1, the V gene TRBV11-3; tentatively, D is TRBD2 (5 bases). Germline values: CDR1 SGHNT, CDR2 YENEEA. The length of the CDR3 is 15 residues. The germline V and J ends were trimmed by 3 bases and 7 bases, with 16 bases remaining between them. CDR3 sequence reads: CASSFTTREPNEQFF. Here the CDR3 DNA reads TGTGCCAGCAGCTTTACGACACGGGAACCGAATGAGCAGTTCTTC.

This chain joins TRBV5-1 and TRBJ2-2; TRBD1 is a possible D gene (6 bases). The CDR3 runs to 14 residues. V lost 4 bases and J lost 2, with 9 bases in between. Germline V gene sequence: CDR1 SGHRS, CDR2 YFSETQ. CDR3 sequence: CASSQDSNTGELFF. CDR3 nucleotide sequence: TGCGCCAGCAGCCAGGACAGTAACACCGGGGAGCTGTTTTTT.

The CDR3 coding sequence is TGTGCCAGCAGCTTAGTTAGGGGGGGTGAGCAGTTCTTC. It specifies CASSLVRGGEQFF. The genes are TRBV11-2 and TRBJ2-1; perhaps TRBD2 as D (7 bases). This CDR3 region has 13 residues. Trimming shortened V by 1 base and J by 9 bases, and 10 bases separated the two germline ends. Germline CDR1 SGHAT, CDR2 FQNNGV.

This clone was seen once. The CDR3 here is CASSNLWGQVTGELFF. CDR3 in DNA: TGTGCCAGTAGTAACCTATGGGGACAGGTCACCGGGGAGCTGTTTTTT. This rearrangement joins TRBV19 to TRBJ2-2; TRBD1 matches 8 bases. Trimming at V came to 4 bases and at J to 4 bases, leaving 8 bases not matched to a gene. The CDR3 spans 16 residues. From germline, CDR1 is LNHDA and CDR2 SQIVND (reference sequence). Drawing the rest from reference TRBV19 and TRBJ2-2, the complete variable domain is DGGITQSPKYLFRKEGQNVTLSCEQNLNHDAMYWYRQDPGQGLRLIYYSQIVNDFQKGDIAEGYSVSREKKESFPLTVTSAQKNPTAFYLCASSNLWGQVTGELFFGEGSRLTVL.

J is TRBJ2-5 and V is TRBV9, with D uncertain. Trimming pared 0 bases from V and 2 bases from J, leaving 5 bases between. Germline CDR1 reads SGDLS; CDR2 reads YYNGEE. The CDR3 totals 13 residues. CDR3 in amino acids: CASSVGQQETQYF. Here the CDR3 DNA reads TGTGCCAGCAGCGTAGGACAACAAGAGACCCAGTACTTC.

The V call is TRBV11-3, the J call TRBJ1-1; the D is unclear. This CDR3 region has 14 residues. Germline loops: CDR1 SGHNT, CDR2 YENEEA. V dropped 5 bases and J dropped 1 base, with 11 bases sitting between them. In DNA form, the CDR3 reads TGTGCCAGCAGCCTCGCGGGCAGGAACACTGAAGCTTTCTTT. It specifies CASSLAGRNTEAFF.

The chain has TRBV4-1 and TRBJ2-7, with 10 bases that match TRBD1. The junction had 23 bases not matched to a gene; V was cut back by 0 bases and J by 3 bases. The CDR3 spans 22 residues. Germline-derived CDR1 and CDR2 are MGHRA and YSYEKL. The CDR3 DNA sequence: TGCGCCAGCAGCCAAGAGCCCTCCGACAGGGGGCGAAGCCGCCCGGCTAACTACGAGCAGTACTTC. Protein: CASSQEPSDRGRSRPANYEQYF.

DNA of the CDR3: TGTGCCAGCAGCTTAGACGGTGAAGCTTTCTTT. Its protein product is CASSLDGEAFF. The chain links TRBV11-3 to TRBJ1-1, with D unresolved. Between the trimmed V and J ends, which lost 0 bases and 7 bases, there was a span of 3 bases. Germline CDR1 reads SGHNT; CDR2 reads YENEEA. The CDR3 runs to 11 residues.

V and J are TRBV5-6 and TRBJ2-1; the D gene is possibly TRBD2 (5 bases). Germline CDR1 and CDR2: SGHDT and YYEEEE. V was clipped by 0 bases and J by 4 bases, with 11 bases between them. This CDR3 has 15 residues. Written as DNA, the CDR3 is TGTGCCAGCAGCTTGGAGCCCGGGGTTTACAATGAGCAGTTCTTC. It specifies CASSLEPGVYNEQFF.

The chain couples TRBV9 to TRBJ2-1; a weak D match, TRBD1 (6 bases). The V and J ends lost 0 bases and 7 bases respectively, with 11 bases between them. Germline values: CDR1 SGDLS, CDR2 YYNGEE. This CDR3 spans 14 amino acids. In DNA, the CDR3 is TGTGCCAGCAGCGTAGTAGGGGGAGAAAATGAGCAGTTCTTC. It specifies CASSVVGGENEQFF.

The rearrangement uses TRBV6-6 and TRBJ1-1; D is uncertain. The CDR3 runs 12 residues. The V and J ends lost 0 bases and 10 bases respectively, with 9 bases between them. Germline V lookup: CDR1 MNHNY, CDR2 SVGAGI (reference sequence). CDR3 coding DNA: TGTGCCAGCAGTTACTCCGGGGATGGAGCTTTCTTT. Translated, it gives CASSYSGDGAFF.

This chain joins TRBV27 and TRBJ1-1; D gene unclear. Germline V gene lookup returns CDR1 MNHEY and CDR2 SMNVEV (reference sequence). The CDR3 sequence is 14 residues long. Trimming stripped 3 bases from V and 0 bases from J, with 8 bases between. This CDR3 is CASSFRGLNTEAFF. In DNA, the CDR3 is TGTGCCAGCAGTTTTAGAGGGTTGAACACTGAAGCTTTCTTT.

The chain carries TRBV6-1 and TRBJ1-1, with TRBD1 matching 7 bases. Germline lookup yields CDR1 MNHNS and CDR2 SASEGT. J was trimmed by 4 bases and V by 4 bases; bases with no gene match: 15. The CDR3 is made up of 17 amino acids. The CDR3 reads CASSVRQGIGRSTEAFF. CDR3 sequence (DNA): TGTGCCAGCAGTGTTCGACAGGGAATAGGGCGGAGCACTGAAGCTTTCTTT.

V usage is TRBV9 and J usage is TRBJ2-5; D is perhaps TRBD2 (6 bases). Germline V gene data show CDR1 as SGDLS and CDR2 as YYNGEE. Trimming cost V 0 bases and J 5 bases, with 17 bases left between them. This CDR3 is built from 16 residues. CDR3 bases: TGTGCCAGCAGCGTAGTAGGAGCGGGCCCCTCTGAGACCCAGTACTTC. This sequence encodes CASSVVGAGPSETQYF.

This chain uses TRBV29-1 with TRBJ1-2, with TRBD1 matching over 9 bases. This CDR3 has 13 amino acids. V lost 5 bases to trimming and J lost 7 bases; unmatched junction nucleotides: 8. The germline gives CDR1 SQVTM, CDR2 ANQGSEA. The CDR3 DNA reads TGCAGCGTTAGCACAGGGGGCCTTTCTGGCTACACCTTC. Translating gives CSVSTGGLSGYTF.